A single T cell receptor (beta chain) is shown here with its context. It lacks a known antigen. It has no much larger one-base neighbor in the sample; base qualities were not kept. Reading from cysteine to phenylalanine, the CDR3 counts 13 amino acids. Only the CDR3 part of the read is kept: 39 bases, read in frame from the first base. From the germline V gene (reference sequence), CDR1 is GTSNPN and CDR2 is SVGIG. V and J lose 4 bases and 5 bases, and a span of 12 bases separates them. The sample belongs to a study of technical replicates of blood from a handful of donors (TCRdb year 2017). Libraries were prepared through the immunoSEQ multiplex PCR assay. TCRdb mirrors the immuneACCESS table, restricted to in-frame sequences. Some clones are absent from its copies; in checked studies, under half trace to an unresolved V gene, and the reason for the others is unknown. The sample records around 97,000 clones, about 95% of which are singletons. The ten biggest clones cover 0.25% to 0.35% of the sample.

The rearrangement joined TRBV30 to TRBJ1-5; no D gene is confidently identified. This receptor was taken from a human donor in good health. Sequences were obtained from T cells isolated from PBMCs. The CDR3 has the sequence CAWTDNVDQPQHF. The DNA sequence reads TGTGCCTGGACCGACAATGTCGATCAGCCCCAGCATTTT.